This is a list of T cell receptor beta chains from one sample in a study of molecular identifiers for immune sequencing clone quantification. One entry per CDR3 protein results from TCRdb running MiXCR on the PCR reads. This table holds under 600,000 distinct CDR3 sequences, about 26% found once. Sequencing was carried out using naive CD8+ T cells from blood, with Jurkat cell RNA spiked in. The receptors shown here come from a human donor in good health. Some libraries in this study had Jurkat cell RNA spiked in. CDR3s include the opening cysteine and the closing phenylalanine or tryptophan. Each record gives: V gene, D gene, clone size, CDR3 length, J gene, CDR3 DNA, CDR3 protein. D genes are given only for firm matches. Not all rows give a size; the values are once, few, many and, for expanded clones, a class.

>TRBV4-2|TRBD1|few|17|TRBJ2-7
TGTGCCAGCAGCCAAAATCAACTGGGACAGGGGGCTGGGGAGCAGTACTTC
CASSQNQLGQGAGEQYF
>TRBV19|NA|NA|15|TRBJ2-1
TGTGCCAGTAGTATTTGGCAGGGGTCCTACAATGAGCAGTTCTTC
CASSIWQGSYNEQFF
>TRBV6-1|NA|few|16|TRBJ2-7
TGTGCCAGCAGTGAAGCGAGGGTAGCTGGGGCCTACGAGCAGTACTTC
CASSEARVAGAYEQYF
>TRBV6-2/TRBV6-3|NA|NA|15|TRBJ1-6
TGTGCCAGCAGTCCTCATTTGAGCCTTAATTCACCCCTCCACTTT
CASSPHLSLNSPLHF
>TRBV28|NA|few|16|TRBJ2-1
TGTGCCAGCAGTGACCTCGCCGGCTCCCTTTACAATGAGCAGTTCTTC
CASSDLAGSLYNEQFF
>TRBV5-6|NA|NA|17|TRBJ2-6
TGTGCCAGCAGCTTTAGTGTTTTGGGGTCTGGGGCCAACGTCCTGACTTTC
CASSFSVLGSGANVLTF
>TRBV28|NA|many|14|TRBJ2-7
TGTGCCAGCAGTTTCCGGGGGCTCTCCTACGAGCAGTACTTC
CASSFRGLSYEQYF
>TRBV2|TRBD1|few|13|TRBJ1-2
TGTGCCAGCAGAGAGGGGACAGCCTATGGCTACACCTTC
CASREGTAYGYTF
>TRBV5-6|NA|many|13|TRBJ1-1
TGTGCCAGCAGCTTAGGCCTGAACACTGAAGCTTTCTTT
CASSLGLNTEAFF
>TRBV19|TRBD1|NA|16|TRBJ1-5
TGTGCCAGTAGTATAGGGACAGGGGGGATATACCAGCCCCAGCATTTT
CASSIGTGGIYQPQHF
>TRBV6-1|TRBD1|NA|16|TRBJ2-6
TGTGCCAGCAGTGAAGGGACAGGGTCGGGGGCCAACGTCCTGACTTTC
CASSEGTGSGANVLTF
>TRBV7-9|NA|few|13|TRBJ1-4
TGTGCCAGCAGAACCACCCAGGGGGAAAAACTGTTTTTT
CASRTTQGEKLFF
>TRBV4-3|NA|NA|16|TRBJ1-1
TGCGCCAGCAGCCAAGATGAAGACAGCCCGAACACTGAAGCTTTCTTT
CASSQDEDSPNTEAFF
>TRBV7-6|TRBD2|many|17|TRBJ2-5
TGTGCCAGCAGCGGCCCCGGGACTAGCGTTAACCAAGAGACCCAGTACTTC
CASSGPGTSVNQETQYF
>TRBV7-9|NA|few|16|TRBJ2-3
TGTGCCAGCAGCTCTCCCCCCGGGGCCAGCACAGATACGCAGTATTTT
CASSSPPGASTDTQYF
>TRBV2|NA|many|14|TRBJ2-7
TGTGCCAGCAGTGAAGGGTACGGAAGCTACGAGCAGTACTTC
CASSEGYGSYEQYF
>TRBV20-1|NA|many|15|TRBJ2-5
TGCAGTGCTAGAGATTACAGCTACCCCCAAGAGACCCAGTACTTC
CSARDYSYPQETQYF